This T cell receptor (beta chain) was identified during a study of metastatic and nonmetastatic thyroid tumors (dated by TCRdb to the early 2020s). Regarding the complete study: Repertoires were compared across peripheral blood and tumor or nodule tissue samples from malignant and benign thyroid patients. General study outcomes and caveats: In both blood and tumor samples, malignant tumors were reported to have significantly higher TCR beta diversity than benign nodules.

No patient had received any treatment before thyroid surgery. Patient clinical samples collected from about 2011 to 2018 were retrospectively analysed using T-cell receptor beta sequencing. CDR3 length: 15 amino acids, cysteine to phenylalanine. Only the CDR3 part of the read is kept: 45 bases, read in frame from the first base. Trimming takes 4 bases from V and 4 bases from J, and the germline ends sit 12 bases apart. This clone was observed many times. Its antigen is currently not known. Base quality data are lacking; no much larger clone is found one base away. The library was generated by PCR. This sample was sequenced with an Illumina HiSeq 4000. High-throughput sequencing was used to profile the TCR beta-chain CDR3 region of every patient. The paper's data handling went like this. The researchers built a classifier to tell apart papillary thyroid cancer patients with distant metastasis, based on CDR3 differences among clinicopathological groups. To measure repertoire diversity the researchers used the Shannon index, while the Morisita-Horn index served to gauge how similar the tumor and blood repertoires were. TCRdb reanalyzed the raw reads on its own, using fastp at Q25 for trimming and MiXCR for clone calling, and kept in-frame beta chains. In this record, the V and J calls reflect TCRdb's handling and not the investigators' own analysis. A total of nearly 15,000 clones appear in this sample, about 21% of them only once. Approximately 13% of the sample goes to the ten largest clones.

The rearrangement combines TRBV5-7 with TRBJ2-6; TRBD1 is a weak D gene call, 6 bases matching. TRBV5-7 is identified as an open reading frame with a role that is uncertain. The source is a female donor with papillary thyroid cancer or a benign thyroid nodule (not recorded which). Some clones in this sample may be carry-over from other donors' samples. What was sequenced was blood. The CDR3 protein is CASSSRGSGANVLTF. Read as DNA, the sequence is TGTGCCAGCAGCAGCAGGGGTTCAGGGGCCAACGTCCTGACTTTC.